The entry that follows covers one T cell receptor (beta chain) sequence. Its antigen is not known. Germline lookup yields CDR1 SEHNR and CDR2 FQNEAQ (reference sequence). The ends lost 1 base at V and 5 bases at J; junction bases unmatched: 1. There are 14 residues in the CDR3. This sample is drawn from a study of cytomegalovirus exposure and HLA in healthy donors. The study, taken as a whole, reports: CMV serostatus alone was available as immune exposure information.

Primers for the PCR totalled 60 Vbeta and 13 Jbeta. Per the authors' pipeline: In a later analysis, of roughly 73 million unique beta chains, 9 million to 11 million appeared in at least two donors. This table comes from immunoSEQ multiplex PCR, and its TCRdb copy is limited to in-frame clones, with some not included. D and trimming were read from the DNA, whereas the V and J calls and clone size are those reported in that table. The table records some 160,000 clones, approximately 83% of them present only once. Sequenced input: PBMCs. The clonotype was recovered from a young woman in good health and CMV-seronegative. This chain connects TRBV7-9 to TRBJ1-4, with 7 bases matching TRBD1. CDR3 sequence: CASSLVQGNEKLFF. For the CDR3, the DNA is TGTGCCAGCAGCTTAGTACAGGGGAATGAAAAACTGTTTTTT. The full variable domain, rest sourced from reference TRBV7-9 and TRBJ1-4, is DTGVSQNPRHKITKRGQNVTFRCDPISEHNRLYWYRQTLGQGPEFLTYFQNEAQLEKSRLLSDRFSAERPKGSFSTLEIQRTEQGDSAMYLCASSLVQGNEKLFFGSGTQLSVL.